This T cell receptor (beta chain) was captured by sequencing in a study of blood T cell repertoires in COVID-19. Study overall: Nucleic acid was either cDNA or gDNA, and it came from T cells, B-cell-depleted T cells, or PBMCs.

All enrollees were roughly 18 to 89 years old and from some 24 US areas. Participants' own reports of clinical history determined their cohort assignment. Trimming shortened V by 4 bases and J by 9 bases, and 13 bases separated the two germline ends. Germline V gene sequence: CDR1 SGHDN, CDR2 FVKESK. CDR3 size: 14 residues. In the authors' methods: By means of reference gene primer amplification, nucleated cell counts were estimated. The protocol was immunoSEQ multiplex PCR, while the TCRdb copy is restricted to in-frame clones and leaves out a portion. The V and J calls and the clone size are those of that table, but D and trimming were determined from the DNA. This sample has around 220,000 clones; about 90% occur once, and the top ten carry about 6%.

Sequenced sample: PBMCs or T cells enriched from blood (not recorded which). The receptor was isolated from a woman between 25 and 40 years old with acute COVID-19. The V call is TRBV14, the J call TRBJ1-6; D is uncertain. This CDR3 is CASSREQRASPLHF. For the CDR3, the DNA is TGTGCCAGCAGCCGGGAACAGCGGGCTTCACCCCTCCACTTT.